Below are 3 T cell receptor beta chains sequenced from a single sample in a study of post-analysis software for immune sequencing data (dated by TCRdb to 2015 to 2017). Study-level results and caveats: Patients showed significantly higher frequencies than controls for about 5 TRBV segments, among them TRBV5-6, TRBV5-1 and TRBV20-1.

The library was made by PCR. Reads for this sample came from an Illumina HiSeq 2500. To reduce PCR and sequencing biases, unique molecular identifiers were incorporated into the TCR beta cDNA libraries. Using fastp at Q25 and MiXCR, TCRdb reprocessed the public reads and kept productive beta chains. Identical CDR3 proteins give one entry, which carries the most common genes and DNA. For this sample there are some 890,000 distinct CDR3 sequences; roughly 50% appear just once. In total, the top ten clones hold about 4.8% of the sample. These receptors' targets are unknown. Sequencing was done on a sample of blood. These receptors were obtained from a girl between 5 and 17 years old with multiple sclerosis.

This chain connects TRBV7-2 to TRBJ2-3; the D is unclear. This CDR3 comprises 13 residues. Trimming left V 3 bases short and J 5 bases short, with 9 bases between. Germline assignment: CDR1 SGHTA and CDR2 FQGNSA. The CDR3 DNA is TGTGCCAGCAGCTTCCCACAGTTAGATACGCAGTATTTT. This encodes CASSFPQLDTQYF.

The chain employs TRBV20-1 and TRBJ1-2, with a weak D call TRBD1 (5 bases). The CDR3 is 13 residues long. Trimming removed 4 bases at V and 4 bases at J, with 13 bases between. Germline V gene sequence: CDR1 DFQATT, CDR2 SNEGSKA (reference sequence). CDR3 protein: CSATRDGGYGYTF. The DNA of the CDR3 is TGCAGTGCTACACGGGACGGAGGCTATGGCTACACCTTC.

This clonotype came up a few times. CDR3 sequence (DNA): TGCAGTGCTTTAATCAGGGGACTAGCCAAAAACATTCAGTACTTC. Translated: CSALIRGLAKNIQYF. The genes are TRBV20-1 and TRBJ2-4; D is tentatively TRBD1 or TRBD2 (6 bases each). Trimming took off 5 bases at V and 0 bases at J, with 14 bases between the two ends. The CDR3 totals 15 residues. Germline loops: CDR1 DFQATT, CDR2 SNEGSKA (reference sequence).